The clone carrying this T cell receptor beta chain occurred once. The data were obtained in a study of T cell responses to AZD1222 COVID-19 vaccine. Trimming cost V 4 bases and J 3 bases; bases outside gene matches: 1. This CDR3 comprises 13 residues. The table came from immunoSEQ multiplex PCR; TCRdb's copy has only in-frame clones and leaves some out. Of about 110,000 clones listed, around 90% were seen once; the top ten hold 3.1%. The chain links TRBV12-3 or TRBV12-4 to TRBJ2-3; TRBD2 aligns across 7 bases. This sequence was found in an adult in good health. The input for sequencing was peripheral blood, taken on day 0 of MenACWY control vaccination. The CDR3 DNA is TGTGCCAGCAGTTGGGGGGGGACAGATACGCAGTATTTT. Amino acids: CASSWGGTDTQYF.